This T cell receptor beta chain was sequenced for a study of CD8 T cells in Susac syndrome. Germline V gene lookup returns CDR1 SQVTM and CDR2 ANQGSEA. The CDR3 has 16 amino acids. After removal of 7 bases from V and 3 bases from J, the junction contained 14 bases not matched to a gene. cDNA came from about 0.46 to 1 ug RNA primed by random hexamers. One entry per CDR3 protein, called by TCRdb with MiXCR from the immunoSEQ multiplex PCR reads. The repertoire holds 210,000 or so distinct CDR3 sequences, with roughly 93% as singletons. This TCR derives from a human donor with Susac syndrome. Sequencing was performed on CD4+ T cells from PBMCs. V gene TRBV29-1 combines with J gene TRBJ2-2; 7 bases match TRBD1. The CDR3 spells CSASPGGILDTGELFF. DNA of the CDR3: TGCAGCGCTTCCCCAGGGGGTATATTGGACACCGGGGAGCTGTTTTTT.